This is a list of T cell receptor beta chains from one sample in a study of blood T cell repertoires in COVID-19. Generated by immunoSEQ multiplex PCR, the TCRdb table keeps only in-frame clones and is missing some. The table shows some 70,000 clones, with 65% to 90% occurring only once. The sample taken for sequencing was peripheral blood. These receptors were collected from a woman between 55 and 75 years old with acute or convalescent COVID-19. Each CDR3 is given with its conserved first and last residue. Each record gives: clone size, D gene, V gene, J gene, CDR3 DNA, CDR3 protein. D genes are given only for firm matches. The size field is filled for only some rows; it gives once, few, many or a size class.

.,.,TRBV12-2,TRBJ1-1,TGTGCAAGTCGCTTTGCTCGGACAGGGGTTAATTTTGGCACTGAAGCTTTCTTT,CASRFARTGVNFGTEAFF
.,.,TRBV5-1,TRBJ1-4,TGCGCCAGCAGCGAAAAGGCAGGCTACGGTGAAAAACTGTTTTTT,CASSEKAGYGEKLFF
.,.,TRBV5-6,TRBJ2-7,TGTGCCAGCAGCAGGACTTTCTCCTACGAGCAGTACTTC,CASSRTFSYEQYF
.,TRBD2,TRBV3-1/TRBV3-2,TRBJ2-1,TGTGCCAGCAGCCAAGGCCAGGGACTAGGCAATGAGCAGTTCTTC,CASSQGQGLGNEQFF
.,.,TRBV24-1,TRBJ1-4,TGTGCCACCAGTGCGAGCGGGACGTCGAATGAAAAACTGTTTTTT,CATSASGTSNEKLFF
.,.,TRBV7-2,TRBJ1-1,TGTGCCAGCAGCTTAGGGTCAGGGCTATGGATGAACACTGAAGCTTTCTTT,CASSLGSGLWMNTEAFF
.,TRBD1,TRBV5-1,TRBJ1-2,TGCGCCAGCAGCTTGGTTGTGGGACAGGGTACTAACTATGGCTACACCTTC,CASSLVVGQGTNYGYTF
.,.,TRBV4-1,TRBJ1-5,TGCGCCAGCAGCCAAGAAGGGACTGTAAGCAATCAGCCCCAGCATTTT,CASSQEGTVSNQPQHF
.,TRBD2,TRBV2,TRBJ2-1,TGTGCAGCGGGGGAAGTGGAGCAGTTCTTC,CAAGEVEQFF
.,TRBD1,TRBV10-3,TRBJ2-7,TGTGCCACGGGACAGGGAGGTCGGCAGTACTTC,CATGQGGRQYF
.,.,TRBV19,TRBJ2-2,TGTGCCAGTAGTATTAGGACAGCGAACACCGGGGAGCTGTTTTTT,CASSIRTANTGELFF
.,TRBD2,TRBV6-5,TRBJ2-3,TGTGCCAGCAGTTACGGAGCGGGAACTAGCACAGATACGCAGTATTTT,CASSYGAGTSTDTQYF
.,TRBD1,TRBV6-5,TRBJ1-1,TGTGCCAGCTGGGGGGGCAGGGGGCCAGCTTTCTTT,CASWGGRGPAFF
.,.,TRBV11-1,TRBJ1-6,TGTGCCAGCAGCGGTACCCAGGCTTCACCCCTCCACTTT,CASSGTQASPLHF
.,.,TRBV5-4,TRBJ2-1,TGTGCCAGCAACTCAAAACAGGGTTTCAACAATGAGCAGTTCTTC,CASNSKQGFNNEQFF
.,TRBD2,TRBV4-1,TRBJ2-7,TGCGCCAGCAGCCAAGAGGCTAGCGGGGCCTACGAGCAGTACTTC,CASSQEASGAYEQYF
.,TRBD1,TRBV29-1,TRBJ1-2,TGCAGCGTTGAAGGTGCGGCAGGGGGTTCATGGGGCTATGGCTACACCTTC,CSVEGAAGGSWGYGYTF
once,TRBD2,TRBV19,TRBJ2-5,TGTGCCAGTAGTATAGGTCTGGGACTAGCGGGGGCCTACCAAGAGACCCAGTACTTC,CASSIGLGLAGAYQETQYF
.,TRBD1,TRBV30,TRBJ2-7,TGTGCCTGGAGTCCCACAGGGGGTGGTGCGCAGTACTTC,CAWSPTGGGAQYF
.,TRBD1,TRBV2,TRBJ1-5,TGTGCCAGCAGTTTACAGGGGGCCGGCAATCAGCCCCAGCATTTT,CASSLQGAGNQPQHF
once,TRBD2,TRBV6-5,TRBJ2-3,TGTGCCAGCCAGTCTAGCGGACGCACAGATACGCAGTATTTT,CASQSSGRTDTQYF
.,.,TRBV6-2/TRBV6-3,TRBJ2-4,TGTGCCAGCAGCCAGCTCGCAACCCCCCCGGCCAAAAACATTCAGTACTTC,CASSQLATPPAKNIQYF
.,TRBD2,TRBV2,TRBJ2-7,TGTGCCAGCAGACCGAGCGGGATCTCCTACGAGCAGTACTTC,CASRPSGISYEQYF
.,.,TRBV30,TRBJ1-6,TGTGCCTGGAATCGGGGGACTGCCGAACCCCTCCACTTT,CAWNRGTAEPLHF
few,.,TRBV19,TRBJ1-1,TGTGCCAGTAGTATACAGGCTTACATGAACACTGAAGCTTTCTTT,CASSIQAYMNTEAFF
.,.,TRBV4-1,TRBJ2-5,TGCGCCAGCAGCCAAGAAACTAGGGGGGGAGAGACCCAGTACTTC,CASSQETRGGETQYF
.,TRBD1,TRBV12-3/TRBV12-4,TRBJ1-6,TGTGCCACCCGGGGGACAGGAGTTTCACCCCTCCACTTT,CATRGTGVSPLHF
.,.,TRBV6-5,TRBJ1-1,TGTGCCAGTCAACTAACCTCAGGGATCAAAGCTTTCTTT,CASQLTSGIKAFF
once,TRBD2,TRBV7-7,TRBJ2-1,TGTGCTAGCAGCTTAGATACTCTAGCGGAGGAGCAGTTCTTC,CASSLDTLAEEQFF
.,TRBD1,TRBV19,TRBJ2-1,TGTGCCAGTTCCCAAATACCCGGGACAGGGTATTACAATGAGCAGTTCTTC,CASSQIPGTGYYNEQFF
.,.,TRBV30,TRBJ2-2,TGTGCCTGGAGTGTACTCCTGAACGGGGAGCTGTTTTTT,CAWSVLLNGELFF
.,TRBD2,TRBV27,TRBJ2-2,TGTGCCAGCAGTGGACTAGCGGGAGTCGGGAGGACCGGGGAGCTGTTTTTT,CASSGLAGVGRTGELFF
.,.,TRBV7-9,TRBJ1-4,TGTGCCAGCAGCTTAGGAGTAGCTAATGAAAAACTGTTTTTT,CASSLGVANEKLFF
.,TRBD2,TRBV9,TRBJ2-1,TGTGCCAGCAGCCCTACTAGCGGGGGGTACAATGAGCAGTTCTTC,CASSPTSGGYNEQFF
.,.,TRBV6-1,TRBJ1-5,TGTGCCAGCAGGTCCAATAATCAGCCCCAGCATTTT,CASRSNNQPQHF
.,.,TRBV6-5,TRBJ1-3,TGTGCCAGTCGCTACCGGGGATTTTTGGGAAACACCATATATTTT,CASRYRGFLGNTIYF
.,.,TRBV2,TRBJ2-1,TGTGCCAGCAGCCTTCGACGCGGGCAGGAGCAGTTCTTC,CASSLRRGQEQFF
.,.,TRBV5-1,TRBJ2-1,TGCGCCAGCAGCTTAGACAGCCCCTACAATGAGCAGTTCTTC,CASSLDSPYNEQFF
.,TRBD2,TRBV2,TRBJ2-1,TGTGCCAGCAGTGTGAATAAGCGGGGGGCGTCCTCCTACAATGAGCAGTTCTTC,CASSVNKRGASSYNEQFF
.,TRBD1,TRBV5-1,TRBJ1-3,TGCGCCAGCAGCTTGGCCGGGGCAGGGGGAGACACCATATATTTT,CASSLAGAGGDTIYF
once,TRBD1,TRBV28,TRBJ1-1,TGTGCCAGCCTCACAGGGGATAGGACTGAAGCTTTCTTT,CASLTGDRTEAFF
once,.,TRBV27,TRBJ1-2,TGTGCCAGCAGTTTCCTACAGGGCCGGTCGGGCTACACCTTC,CASSFLQGRSGYTF
once,TRBD2,TRBV27,TRBJ2-2,TGTGCCAGCAGTTTATTGGCGGGAGGGATCCCCGCCGGGGAGCTGTTTTTT,CASSLLAGGIPAGELFF
.,.,TRBV2,TRBJ1-2,TGTGCCACTTTCGGAGGGATTGGGCGCTATGGCTACACCTTC,CATFGGIGRYGYTF
.,.,TRBV13,TRBJ1-1,TGTGCCAGCAGCGCCCGACAGGAAATGAACACTGAAGCTTTCTTT,CASSARQEMNTEAFF
.,TRBD2,TRBV7-8,TRBJ2-1,TGTGCCAGCAGCTTAGCGGTAGCGGGGGGGCAGATTGAGCAGTTCTTC,CASSLAVAGGQIEQFF
.,.,TRBV7-8,TRBJ2-5,TGTGCCAGCAGCCCCAGCGGGACAAAGACCCAGTACTTC,CASSPSGTKTQYF
.,.,TRBV6-5,TRBJ1-2,TGTGCCAGCAGTTTTGACAGGAGTTATGGCTACACCTTC,CASSFDRSYGYTF
.,TRBD1,TRBV9,TRBJ1-1,TGTGCCAGCAGCGTAGACCCGACAGGGTTCAACACTGAAGCTTTCTTT,CASSVDPTGFNTEAFF
.,TRBD2,TRBV7-6,TRBJ2-1,TGTGCCAGCAGCTTACGCCCCCTGACTAGCGGGAACTACAATGAGCAGTTCTTC,CASSLRPLTSGNYNEQFF
.,.,TRBV28,TRBJ1-2,TGTGCCATCCAAGAACAGGGTGGTGGCTACACCTTC,CAIQEQGGGYTF
.,.,TRBV6-1,TRBJ2-1,TGTGCCAGCAGTGAAATAATCGCGGGCGGGGGCCATGAGCAGTTCTTC,CASSEIIAGGGHEQFF
.,TRBD1,TRBV2,TRBJ2-7,TGTGCCAGCAGTGGGGACAGCTCCTACGAGCAGTACTTC,CASSGDSSYEQYF
.,.,TRBV9,TRBJ1-2,TGTGCCAGCAGCGTAGGAACGGGTAGTGGAGGCTACACCTTC,CASSVGTGSGGYTF
once,.,TRBV5-8,TRBJ1-4,TGTGCCAGCAGCTTGCTACAGGGTGGGGATGAAAAACTGTTTTTT,CASSLLQGGDEKLFF
.,TRBD2,TRBV10-3,TRBJ2-1,TGTGCCATCAATACCGGACTAGATGACAATGAGCAGTTCTTC,CAINTGLDDNEQFF
.,.,TRBV14,TRBJ1-2,TGTGCCAGCAGCCAGCAACAGGGTTGGAATGGCTACACCTTC,CASSQQQGWNGYTF
.,TRBD2,TRBV5-5,TRBJ2-1,TGTGCCAGCAGCTTTCCGTGGCTAGCGGGGGACAATGAGCAGTTCTTC,CASSFPWLAGDNEQFF
few,.,TRBV7-9,TRBJ1-5,TGTGCCAGCAGCACCGGGGTCGATCAGCCCCAGCATTTT,CASSTGVDQPQHF
.,.,TRBV3-1/TRBV3-2,TRBJ1-1,TGTGCCAGCAGCCACGGAGGCAGGGGATTCCTCGCTTTCTTT,CASSHGGRGFLAFF